Shown below are 18 T cell receptor beta chains from a single sample sequenced in a study of cytomegalovirus exposure and HLA in healthy donors (dated by TCRdb to 2017 to 2019). Receptors were amplified or captured by the immunoSEQ multiplex PCR assay. A mixture of 60 forward primers for TCR Vbeta segments and 13 reverse primers for TCR Jbeta segments was used in the multiplex PCR. Sourced from immuneACCESS, this table was stored by TCRdb with only in-frame sequences that have V and J called. A share of the clones is absent; for the studies checked, an unresolved V gene accounts for under half, and the remainder has no known explanation. Present in this sample are around 150,000 clones, approximately 80% of which were seen just once. The ten top clones hold 8% to 10% of the sample. Material: PBMCs. The receptors here all came from a young man in good health and CMV-seropositive.

The CDR3 nucleotides are TGTGCCAGTAATAGCCCCCAAATGGAAAAACTGTTTTTT. Encoded protein: CASNSPQMEKLFF. The chain employs TRBV19 and TRBJ1-4; D unresolved. Germline CDR1 is LNHDA and CDR2 is SQIVND (reference sequence). V dropped 7 bases and J dropped 8 bases, with 14 bases sitting between them. CDR3 length: 13 residues. Together with reference TRBV19 and TRBJ1-4, the CDR3 gives the full variable domain: DGGITQSPKYLFRKEGQNVTLSCEQNLNHDAMYWYRQDPGQGLRLIYYSQIVNDFQKGDIAEGYSVSREKKESFPLTVTSAQKNPTAFYLCASNSPQMEKLFFGSGTQLSVL.

V usage is TRBV19 and J usage is TRBJ2-3; maybe TRBD2 (6 bases). The CDR3 consists of 15 residues. V lost 4 bases to trimming and J lost 3 bases, with 14 bases between them. Germline V CDR1 and CDR2: LNHDA, SQIVND (reference sequence). The CDR3 DNA is TGTGCCAGTAGTAATGGAGCGGGCCGAACAGATACGCAGTATTTT. Residues: CASSNGAGRTDTQYF.

This chain links TRBV14 with TRBJ1-4; TRBD1 matches 12 bases. Germline values: CDR1 SGHDN, CDR2 FVKESK. After removal of 3 bases from V and 3 bases from J, the junction contained 5 bases not matched to a gene. CDR3 length: 17 amino acids. Here the CDR3 DNA reads TGTGCCAGCAGCCAGGGGGGACAGGGGGCAGCTAATGAAAAACTGTTTTTT. Its protein is CASSQGGQGAANEKLFF.

This chain links TRBV5-1 with TRBJ2-5; 8 nucleotides align to TRBD1. The last part of the DNA fits TRBJ2-7 better; the J call may be wrong. This CDR3 has 15 residues. The germline V gene encodes CDR1 SGHRS and CDR2 YFSETQ. The CDR3 reads CASSTGQGITYEQYF. CDR3 nucleotide sequence: TGCGCCAGCAGCACCGGACAGGGTATAACCTACGAGCAGTACTTC.

The gene calls are TRBV5-4 and TRBJ1-1; D unclear. The germline CDR1 and CDR2 sequences are SGHNT and YYREEE (reference sequence). The CDR3 contains 14 residues. V lost 1 base and J 1 base, leaving 8 bases between the germline ends. The CDR3 nucleotides read TGTGCCAGCAGCTTGCGGGAGAAGAACACTGAAGCTTTCTTT. Amino acid sequence: CASSLREKNTEAFF.

This clone has more than one count but fewer than ten. The chain couples TRBV29-1 to TRBJ2-7; D possibly corresponds to TRBD2 (6 bases). CDR3 length equals 14 residues. Between the trimmed V and J ends, which lost 3 bases and 5 bases, there was a span of 17 bases. CDR1 and CDR2 (germline): SQVTM, ANQGSEA. The CDR3 DNA follows: TGCAGCGTTGATGGCGGCCTTGGCGGGGACGAGCAGTACTTC. As protein: CSVDGGLGGDEQYF.

This chain links TRBV19 with TRBJ2-1, with 10 bases aligning to TRBD2. From germline, CDR1 is LNHDA and CDR2 SQIVND (reference sequence). The J segment lost 3 bases and the V segment lost 5 bases, leaving 4 bases of the junction unmatched. The CDR3 is 15 residues long. In DNA, the CDR3 is TGTGCCAGTAGTCCGCGGACTAGCGGCTACAATGAGCAGTTCTTC. Translated, it gives CASSPRTSGYNEQFF.

This clone was seen a single time. The chain couples TRBV13 to TRBJ2-5, with TRBD1 identical over 7 bases. The J segment lost 5 bases and the V segment lost 5 bases, leaving 11 bases of the junction unmatched. Germline V gives CDR1 PRHDT, CDR2 FYEKMQ (reference sequence). This CDR3 spans 15 amino acids. The CDR3 reads CASSGPGQSLETQYF. As DNA, the CDR3 is TGTGCCAGCAGCGGGCCGGGACAGAGCCTTGAGACCCAGTACTTC. Complete variable domain (other parts from reference TRBV13 and TRBJ2-5): AAGVIQSPRHLIKEKRETATLKCYPIPRHDTVYWYQQGPGQDPQFLISFYEKMQSDKGSIPDRFSAQQFSDYHSELNMSSLELGDSALYFCASSGPGQSLETQYFGPGTRLLVL.

The gene calls are TRBV27 and TRBJ1-3; D remains ambiguous. Trimming removed 2 bases from V and 0 bases from J, with 17 bases in between. CDR1 and CDR2 (germline): MNHEY, SMNVEV (reference sequence). This CDR3 region has 18 residues. This CDR3 is CASSLPYKIRVSGNTIYF. DNA for the CDR3: TGTGCCAGCAGTTTACCTTACAAAATCCGGGTCTCTGGAAACACCATATATTTT.

This clone occurred once. The chain couples TRBV4-2 to TRBJ1-5, with D unclear. CDR1 and CDR2 (germline): LGHNA, YNFKEQ. The CDR3 covers 16 residues. V lost 0 bases and J 0 bases, leaving 9 bases between the germline ends. CDR3: CASSQDPSYSNQPQHF. The CDR3, as DNA: TGTGCCAGCAGCCAAGATCCAAGCTATAGCAATCAGCCCCAGCATTTT.

This clone has a handful of counts. V and J are TRBV5-1 and TRBJ2-5; D may be TRBD1 (5 bases). Trimming left V 5 bases short and J 2 bases short, with 16 bases between. This CDR3 has 15 amino acids. Germline V CDR1 and CDR2: SGHRS, YFSETQ. The CDR3 loop is CASRETTAPQETQYF. The DNA for the CDR3 is TGCGCCAGCAGGGAGACGACAGCGCCACAAGAGACCCAGTACTTC. Together with reference TRBV5-1 and TRBJ2-5, the CDR3 gives the full variable domain: KAGVTQTPRYLIKTRGQQVTLSCSPISGHRSVSWYQQTPGQGLQFLFEYFSETQRNKGNFPGRFSGRQFSNSRSEMNVSTLELGDSALYLCASRETTAPQETQYFGPGTRLLVL.

This clone was seen a single time. V usage is TRBV4-1 and J usage is TRBJ1-1; 7 bases map to TRBD1. Germline V gene data show CDR1 as MGHRA and CDR2 as YSYEKL. The CDR3 length is 13 residues. The V segment lost 4 bases and the J segment 7 bases; nucleotides outside the gene matches: 6. Here the CDR3 reads CASSLGQDYEAFF. The CDR3 DNA reads TGCGCCAGCAGCCTTGGACAGGACTATGAAGCTTTCTTT.

This rearrangement joins TRBV13 to TRBJ1-2; D perhaps matches TRBD1 (5 bases). CDR3 size: 14 residues. The V end was cut by 2 bases, the J end by 3 bases, with 10 bases between. Germline V lookup: CDR1 PRHDT, CDR2 FYEKMQ (reference sequence). The CDR3 nucleotides are TGTGCCAGCAGCTTACAGGGTCGGTACTATGGCTACACCTTC. Translating it yields CASSLQGRYYGYTF.

The rearrangement joins TRBV5-1 to TRBJ2-6, with D possibly TRBD2 on 6 matching bases. Trimming took 0 bases from V and 6 from J, leaving 13 bases between them. This CDR3 contains 16 residues. CDR1 SGHRS and CDR2 YFSETQ come from the germline V gene. As DNA, the CDR3 is TGCGCCAGCAGCTTGGGGGGAGGAACGGTGGCCAACGTCCTGACTTTC. As protein: CASSLGGGTVANVLTF.

As DNA, the CDR3 is TGTGCCAGCAGCTTACGCGGGGGCCTCTCAGATGAGCAGTACTTC. Amino acid sequence: CASSLRGGLSDEQYF. This chain joins TRBV7-6 and TRBJ2-7, with D possibly being TRBD2 (7 bases). This CDR3 has 15 residues. Trimming took 2 bases from V and 7 from J, leaving 18 bases between them. Germline assignment: CDR1 SGHVS and CDR2 FNYEAQ. Combining the CDR3 with reference TRBV7-6 and TRBJ2-7 gives the whole variable domain GAGVSQSPRYKVTKRGQDVALRCDPISGHVSLYWYRQALGQGPEFLTYFNYEAQQDKSGLPNDRFSAERPEGSISTLTIQRTEQRDSAMYRCASSLRGGLSDEQYFGPGTRLTVT.

The rearrangement links TRBV9 to TRBJ2-7, with D possibly matching TRBD1 (5 bases). Germline assignment: CDR1 SGDLS and CDR2 YYNGEE. Trimming took 7 bases from V and 0 from J, leaving 14 bases between them. This CDR3 has 14 amino acids. This CDR3 reads CASGPRQSSYEQYF. The DNA for the CDR3 is TGTGCCAGCGGACCCAGACAGAGCTCCTACGAGCAGTACTTC.

J is TRBJ2-2 and V is TRBV7-2; D is perhaps TRBD1 (7 bases). The germline V gene has CDR1 SGHTA and CDR2 FQGNSA. The V end was cut by 4 bases, the J end by 0 bases, with 18 bases between. This CDR3 region has 18 residues. The CDR3 DNA follows: TGTGCCAGCAGCTCCTGCAGGGGGGCCGAACCGAACACCGGGGAGCTGTTTTTT. Amino acids: CASSSCRGAEPNTGELFF.

The chain joins TRBV14 to TRBJ1-3; possibly TRBD1 for D (5 bases). Trimming stripped 5 bases from V and 0 bases from J, with 11 bases between. This CDR3 is 15 amino acids long. Germline V gene sequence: CDR1 SGHDN, CDR2 FVKESK. This CDR3 is CASSSDTPSGNTIYF. As DNA, the CDR3 is TGTGCCAGCAGCTCGGACACTCCCTCTGGAAACACCATATATTTT.